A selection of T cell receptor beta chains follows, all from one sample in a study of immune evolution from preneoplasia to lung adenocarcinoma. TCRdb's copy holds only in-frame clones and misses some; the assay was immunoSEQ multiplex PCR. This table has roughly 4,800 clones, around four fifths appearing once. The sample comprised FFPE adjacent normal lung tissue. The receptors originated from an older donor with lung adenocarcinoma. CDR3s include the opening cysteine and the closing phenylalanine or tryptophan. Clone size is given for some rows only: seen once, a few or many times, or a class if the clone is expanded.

CDR3 protein: CASSQGGVGDTQYF
clone size: .
V gene: TRBV4-1
J gene: TRBJ2-3

CDR3 protein: CASSPLRSGGYTGELFF
clone size: .
V gene: TRBV18
J gene: TRBJ2-2

CDR3 protein: CASSFNQGFNSPLHF
clone size: .
V gene: TRBV11-2
J gene: TRBJ1-6

CDR3 protein: CASSLGAVDYEQYF
clone size: once
V gene: TRBV5-1
J gene: TRBJ2-7

CDR3 protein: CASSEKTGGPGETQYF
clone size: few
V gene: TRBV25-1
J gene: TRBJ2-5

CDR3 protein: CASSLGRLDTEAFF
clone size: .
V gene: TRBV28
J gene: TRBJ1-1

CDR3 protein: CAWSVFEGGAKGYTF
clone size: .
V gene: TRBV30
J gene: TRBJ1-2

CDR3 protein: CASSEGGATDTQYF
clone size: .
V gene: TRBV9
J gene: TRBJ2-3

CDR3 protein: CASSAQVYEQYF
clone size: .
V gene: TRBV7-8
J gene: TRBJ2-7

CDR3 protein: CASSLTGTSEQYF
clone size: .
V gene: TRBV5-1
J gene: TRBJ2-7

CDR3 protein: CASSPGRETDTQYF
clone size: few
V gene: TRBV5-1
J gene: TRBJ2-3

CDR3 protein: CASSQYGVTEAFF
clone size: .
V gene: TRBV14
J gene: TRBJ1-1

CDR3 protein: CASSSSGRGNTIYF
clone size: .
V gene: TRBV28
J gene: TRBJ1-3

CDR3 protein: CASSTQGGGITEAFF
clone size: .
V gene: TRBV7-8
J gene: TRBJ1-1

CDR3 protein: CASSTGLFGVIPTRLYEQYF
clone size: .
V gene: TRBV7-8
J gene: TRBJ2-7

CDR3 protein: CASSPRTGGGDEQYF
clone size: once
V gene: TRBV11-2
J gene: TRBJ2-7

CDR3 protein: CASSALSGRAGEQYF
clone size: .
V gene: TRBV28
J gene: TRBJ2-7

CDR3 protein: CASSPRPGQGTDTQYF
clone size: .
V gene: TRBV9
J gene: TRBJ2-3

CDR3 protein: CASSRTGPAAGELFF
clone size: .
V gene: TRBV28
J gene: TRBJ2-2

CDR3 protein: CASSMTNYGYTF
clone size: .
V gene: TRBV2
J gene: TRBJ1-2

CDR3 protein: CASSLSGYEQYF
clone size: .
V gene: TRBV28
J gene: TRBJ2-7

CDR3 protein: CASVEGLAYGYTF
clone size: .
V gene: TRBV6-1
J gene: TRBJ1-2

CDR3 protein: CASSSVDGGYTF
clone size: .
V gene: TRBV5-4
J gene: TRBJ1-2

CDR3 protein: CASSGSGANQPQHF
clone size: .
V gene: TRBV19
J gene: TRBJ1-5

CDR3 protein: CASSQDGGSGNTIYF
clone size: .
V gene: TRBV4-2
J gene: TRBJ1-3

CDR3 protein: CSVEDRNSGANVLTF
clone size: .
V gene: TRBV29-1
J gene: TRBJ2-6

CDR3 protein: CAWSARDPQVLTF
clone size: .
V gene: TRBV30
J gene: TRBJ2-6

CDR3 protein: CAWRGTQETQYF
clone size: .
V gene: TRBV30
J gene: TRBJ2-5

CDR3 protein: CSVKTAQGGTEAFF
clone size: .
V gene: TRBV29-1
J gene: TRBJ1-1

CDR3 protein: CASSQGSITDTQYF
clone size: .
V gene: TRBV5-1
J gene: TRBJ2-3

CDR3 protein: CASSPRGTGGPYEQYF
clone size: .
V gene: TRBV5-4
J gene: TRBJ2-7

CDR3 protein: CAWLDSHTEAFF
clone size: .
V gene: TRBV30
J gene: TRBJ1-1

CDR3 protein: CASSRGISFRANTGELFF
clone size: .
V gene: TRBV5-1
J gene: TRBJ2-2

CDR3 protein: CAWSNTPETGELFF
clone size: .
V gene: TRBV30
J gene: TRBJ2-2

CDR3 protein: CSVGGSNTEAFF
clone size: .
V gene: TRBV29-1
J gene: TRBJ1-1

CDR3 protein: CASTQGSSYEQYF
clone size: .
V gene: TRBV10-2
J gene: TRBJ2-7

CDR3 protein: CASSLWTSGGLSSYEQYF
clone size: .
V gene: TRBV5-1
J gene: TRBJ2-7

CDR3 protein: CASKGIDEQYF
clone size: .
V gene: TRBV10-2
J gene: TRBJ2-7

CDR3 protein: CASRPPGQNTGELFF
clone size: once
V gene: TRBV28
J gene: TRBJ2-2

CDR3 protein: CASSLDDEQFF
clone size: .
V gene: TRBV5-8
J gene: TRBJ2-1

CDR3 protein: CASLQGQGRLQAFF
clone size: .
V gene: TRBV7-9
J gene: TRBJ1-1

CDR3 protein: CAWSRQPGGNEKLFF
clone size: .
V gene: TRBV30
J gene: TRBJ1-4

CDR3 protein: CASSPPSQGRGGYTF
clone size: .
V gene: TRBV18
J gene: TRBJ1-2

CDR3 protein: CASRGSGTATYEQYF
clone size: .
V gene: TRBV28
J gene: TRBJ2-7

CDR3 protein: CASSLGGSFQPQHF
clone size: .
V gene: TRBV19
J gene: TRBJ1-5

CDR3 protein: CAWRPPQPGGWYGYTF
clone size: .
V gene: TRBV30
J gene: TRBJ1-2